Listed below are T cell receptor beta chains from one sample, sequenced in a study of blood T cell repertoires in COVID-19. Profiling relied on immunoSEQ multiplex PCR, and the TCRdb table lists in-frame clones only, not all of them. Here the sample spans about 74,000 clones, more than 85% being singletons. Material for sequencing was peripheral blood. The receptor set was obtained from a man aged 45-65 years with COVID-19, enrolled during active disease. The conserved cysteine and the conserved F or W are not part of the CDR3 here.

V: TRBV7-8; length: 10; CDR3: ASSLTGGTQY
V: TRBV7-2; length: 12; CDR3: ASSLVFGGQPQH
V: TRBV3-1/TRBV3-2; length: 13; CDR3: ASSQGGEAEETQY
V: TRBV30; length: 11; CDR3: AWSREFSTEAF
V: TRBV9; length: 14; CDR3: ASSPFRTGAYNEQF
V: TRBV30; length: 9; CDR3: ASGENTEAF
V: TRBV4-1; length: 13; CDR3: ASSHNDRDDEKLF
V: TRBV4-2; length: 15; CDR3: ASSQGGTSGITDTQY
V: TRBV2; length: 13; CDR3: ASSNRGDSGNTIY
V: TRBV7-2; length: 13; CDR3: ASSLAGQIHYGYT
V: TRBV5-1; length: 13; CDR3: ASSFGLAGQETQY
V: TRBV7-2; length: 12; CDR3: ASSQGLVTDTQY
V: TRBV5-5; length: 14; CDR3: ASSRQAGGNTGELF
V: TRBV28; length: 14; CDR3: ASSSPRTGELAEAF
V: TRBV3-1/TRBV3-2; length: 12; CDR3: ASSREGGTGELF
V: TRBV10-3; length: 9; CDR3: AISEFSEQY
V: TRBV10-3; length: 15; CDR3: AISQFDPGSSGGEQF
V: TRBV28; length: 13; CDR3: ASSLLGQDTDTQY
V: TRBV6-5; length: 12; CDR3: ASSYSRRGTEAF
V: TRBV4-3; length: 13; CDR3: ASSQVQGASYGYT
V: TRBV10-3; length: 10; CDR3: AIRGTINEQF
V: TRBV3-1/TRBV3-2; length: 14; CDR3: ASSPRQGLGNTEAF